This TCR beta chain was sequenced during a study of T cell responses to AZD1222 COVID-19 vaccine. Overall study results and limits: Spike-wide coverage was observed for vaccine-associated CD4 TCRs, with dominant responses at 160-218 and 743-854. A reported finding is that nearly half of spike-specific TCRs target unmutated variant regions.

The V gene lost 6 bases and the J gene lost 7 bases, with 9 bases spanning the gap. Germline lookup yields CDR1 LGHDT and CDR2 YNNKEL (reference sequence). The CDR3 is 12 residues long. Here immunoSEQ multiplex PCR was the method, and the copy in TCRdb shows in-frame clones only, minus some. The data contain approximately 100,000 clones, roughly 87% of them singletons. In the case of this clone: Its antigen is not identified.

The rearrangement links TRBV3-1 (or the pseudogene TRBV3-2) to TRBJ1-4, with a weak D call TRBD1 (5 bases). This clonotype was obtained from an adult in good health. The sequencing here drew on peripheral blood, taken on day 0 of AZD1222 vaccination. The CDR3 DNA reads TGTGCCAGCAGACTGGGGGGTGAAAAACTGTTTTTT. Encoded protein: CASRLGGEKLFF.